These T cell receptor beta chains were read from a single sample in a study of OX40 agonist ivuxolimab in advanced cancers. TCRdb's table, derived via immunoSEQ multiplex PCR, lists solely in-frame clones and lacks some. Found here are about 55,000 clones, around 88% of them singletons; the top ten hold approximately 11%. Specimen: CD4+ or CD8+ T cells sorted from blood, collected in a trial of the OX40 agonist ivuxolimab. The origin of the receptors is an adult with an advanced solid tumor such as melanoma, head and neck, liver or kidney cancer. Both conserved end residues are part of each CDR3. The D gene is left open where the match is weak. Size values are once, few and many counts, or a class for expanded clones, and some rows have none.

size	V	J	D	CDR3	DNA
.	TRBV6-5	TRBJ2-2	.	CASSHGQHLGLFF	TGTGCCAGCAGTCACGGACAGCACTTGGGGCTGTTTTTT
few	TRBV6-4	TRBJ2-3	.	CASSAKSTDTQYF	TGTGCCAGCAGTGCCAAGAGCACAGATACGCAGTATTTT
once	TRBV2	TRBJ2-4	TRBD2	CASRDSGGLNIQYF	TGTGCCAGCAGGGATAGCGGGGGTTTAAACATTCAGTACTTC
.	TRBV28	TRBJ2-7	TRBD1	CASSCLEERGQNAYEQYF	TGTGCCAGCAGTTGCCTAGAAGAACGGGGACAGAACGCCTACGAGCAGTACTTC
.	TRBV27	TRBJ1-5	.	CASSLRGGDQPQHF	TGTGCCAGCAGTCTAAGGGGGGGGGATCAGCCCCAGCATTTT
.	TRBV6-1	TRBJ1-5	TRBD1	CASSVRGHWQPQHF	TGTGCCAGCAGTGTCAGGGGGCATTGGCAGCCCCAGCATTTT
.	TRBV11-2	TRBJ1-2	.	CASSLLTGGSYGYTF	TGTGCCAGCAGCTTGCTAACGGGGGGCAGCTATGGCTACACCTTC
.	TRBV12-5	TRBJ2-2	.	CASGLGAREQANTGELFF	TGTGCTAGTGGTTTGGGAGCACGGGAACAGGCGAACACCGGGGAGCTGTTTTTT
.	TRBV27	TRBJ1-5	.	CASSRGSNQPQHF	TGTGCCAGCTCCAGGGGATCCAATCAGCCCCAGCATTTT
.	TRBV19	TRBJ1-4	TRBD1	CASSTRTGIREKLFF	TGTGCCAGTAGTACACGGACAGGAATACGAGAAAAACTGTTTTTT
.	TRBV11-2	TRBJ2-3	.	CASSPVGSSTDTQYF	TGTGCCAGCAGCCCAGTGGGGTCTAGCACAGATACGCAGTATTTT
.	TRBV4-1	TRBJ2-7	.	CASSLEGYEQYF	TGCGCCAGCAGCTTAGAGGGCTACGAGCAGTACTTC
.	TRBV5-1	TRBJ1-2	TRBD1	CASSLRQGPNYGYTF	TGCGCCAGCAGCTTGCGACAGGGACCTAACTATGGCTACACCTTC
once	TRBV18	TRBJ1-4	.	CASSPGTPATNEKLFF	TGTGCCAGCTCACCTGGGACACCAGCAACTAATGAAAAACTGTTTTTT
few	TRBV9	TRBJ1-1	.	CASSVGNLNTEAFF	TGTGCCAGCAGCGTGGGAAACCTGAACACTGAAGCTTTCTTT
.	TRBV6-5	TRBJ1-6	.	CASSYNGAVSPLHF	TGTGCCAGCAGTTACAACGGAGCTGTCTCACCCCTCCACTTT
once	TRBV15	TRBJ2-7	TRBD1	CATSRDLRDRGSHEQYF	TGTGCCACCAGCAGAGATCTCCGCGACAGGGGGTCCCACGAGCAGTACTTC
medium-sized	TRBV5-6	TRBJ1-1	.	CASSSALNTEAFF	TGTGCCAGCAGCTCGGCATTGAACACTGAAGCTTTCTTT
few	TRBV7-3	TRBJ1-6	.	CASSFEGDSPLHF	TGTGCCAGCAGCTTCGAAGGGGATTCACCCCTCCACTTT
once	TRBV6-5	TRBJ2-5	.	CASTQFEVQETQYF	TGTGCCAGCACCCAGTTTGAGGTCCAAGAGACCCAGTACTTC
.	TRBV28	TRBJ2-7	.	CASSLTESSYEQYF	TGTGCCAGCAGCCTGACAGAGAGCTCCTACGAGCAGTACTTC
.	TRBV6-5	TRBJ1-2	TRBD1	CASSYFGTGGRGYTF	TGTGCCAGCAGTTACTTTGGGACAGGGGGCCGGGGCTACACCTTC
.	TRBV13	TRBJ1-5	.	CASSSAENNQPQHF	TGTGCCAGCAGCTCGGCGGAAAACAATCAGCCCCAGCATTTT
.	TRBV15	TRBJ1-2	TRBD1	CATSTERGLPYGYTF	TGTGCCACCAGCACTGAGAGGGGGCTCCCCTATGGCTACACCTTC
few	TRBV6-5	TRBJ1-1	.	CASSYMAPRARAFF	TGTGCCAGCAGTTACATGGCCCCCCGGGCACGCGCTTTCTTT
.	TRBV11-1	TRBJ2-1	.	CASSHLEKSSYNEQFF	TGTGCCAGCAGTCACCTAGAAAAAAGCTCCTACAATGAGCAGTTCTTC
.	TRBV6-1	TRBJ2-7	.	CASSENGGGYEQYF	TGTGCCAGCAGTGAGAACGGAGGGGGCTACGAGCAGTACTTC
.	TRBV7-6	TRBJ1-3	TRBD1	CASALVTDRAGNTIYF	TGTGCCAGCGCCCTTGTAACGGACAGGGCTGGAAACACCATATATTTT
.	TRBV7-3	TRBJ1-2	.	CASSLMGGNNGYTF	TGTGCCAGCAGCCTTATGGGGGGAAATAATGGCTACACCTTC
.	TRBV5-4	TRBJ1-1	.	CASSLVAQGPALAFF	TGTGCCAGCAGCTTGGTGGCGCAGGGCCCTGCACTTGCTTTCTTT
.	TRBV19	TRBJ1-1	TRBD1	CASTFRDRTNTEAFF	TGTGCCAGTACATTCCGGGACAGGACGAACACTGAAGCTTTCTTT
.	TRBV4-3	TRBJ2-1	TRBD2	CASSQESGGPTNEQFF	TGCGCCAGCAGCCAAGAAAGCGGGGGGCCTACGAATGAGCAGTTCTTC
.	TRBV27	TRBJ1-1	.	CASNQGYTNTEAFF	TGTGCCAGCAATCAGGGCTACACTAACACTGAAGCTTTCTTT
.	TRBV7-3	TRBJ1-1	.	CASTPLNREATEAFF	TGTGCCAGCACCCCCCTGAACAGGGAGGCCACTGAAGCTTTCTTT
.	TRBV11-2	TRBJ1-6	.	CASSLDADNSPLHF	TGTGCCAGCAGCCTAGACGCAGATAATTCACCCCTCCACTTT
.	TRBV4-1	TRBJ1-1	.	CASSLVAVNTEAFF	TGCGCCAGCAGCCTCGTGGCGGTGAACACTGAAGCTTTCTTT